The rows below give T cell receptor beta chains drawn from one sample of a study of PD-L1 blockade in urothelial cancer. Libraries were prepared by immunoSEQ multiplex PCR; TCRdb keeps only in-frame clonotypes and omits some of them. This table has tens of thousands of clones, roughly 89% appearing once. This specimen consisted of PBMCs, obtained around atezolizumab (anti-PD-L1) treatment. Receptors originate from a man aged 55 to 70 with urothelial cancer. CDR3s include the opening cysteine and the closing phenylalanine or tryptophan. D genes are given only for firm matches. Clone size is shown for a subset of rows, as once, few, many or a class of expanded clone.

NA	TRBV5-8	NA	TRBJ1-1	CASSLRKGRAFF	TGTGCCAGCAGCTTGCGGAAGGGGCGGGCTTTCTTT
NA	TRBV19	NA	TRBJ2-1	CASSAIDGGGPNEQFF	TGTGCCAGTAGTGCTATTGACGGGGGTGGCCCCAATGAGCAGTTCTTC
TRBD1	TRBV6-1	NA	TRBJ2-2	CASSGTGGNTGELFF	TGTGCCAGCAGCGGGACAGGGGGGAACACCGGGGAGCTGTTTTTT
NA	TRBV27	once	TRBJ1-2	CASRLMGGEGYGYTF	TGTGCCAGCCGCCTGATGGGGGGAGAGGGCTATGGCTACACCTTC
NA	TRBV29-1	NA	TRBJ2-5	CSALTGVETQYF	TGCAGCGCCCTGACAGGAGTGGAGACCCAGTACTTC
TRBD1	TRBV30	NA	TRBJ2-3	CAWNLDRGRYF	TGTGCCTGGAACTTGGACAGGGGACGGTATTTT
TRBD2	TRBV4-1	NA	TRBJ2-3	CASSPREGDISTDTQYF	TGCGCCAGCAGCCCCCGGGAGGGGGACATAAGCACAGATACGCAGTATTTT
TRBD2	TRBV4-3	NA	TRBJ2-1	CASSPFRTSEQFF	TGCGCCAGCAGCCCCTTTCGGACTAGTGAGCAGTTCTTC
NA	TRBV7-2	NA	TRBJ2-7	CASSLRVYGEQYF	TGTGCCAGCAGCTTAAGAGTTTATGGCGAGCAGTACTTC
TRBD1	TRBV6-6	NA	TRBJ2-3	CASSYAQGADTQYF	TGTGCCAGCAGTTACGCACAGGGGGCAGATACGCAGTATTTT
NA	TRBV11-3	NA	TRBJ2-1	CASSLAGGPNNEQFF	TGTGCCAGCAGCTTAGCTGGTGGCCCGAACAATGAGCAGTTCTTC
TRBD1	TRBV7-9	NA	TRBJ2-7	CASSSGQGNRHEQYF	TGTGCCAGCAGCTCAGGACAGGGTAATCGACACGAGCAGTACTTC
NA	TRBV1	NA	TRBJ2-5	CTSSQALYCYQAETQYF	TGCACCAGCAGCCAAGCCCTATACTGTTATCAGGCGGAGACCCAGTACTTC
NA	TRBV25-1	NA	TRBJ1-4	CASSEAGRLFF	TGTGCCAGCAGTGAAGCCGGGAGACTGTTTTTT
TRBD1	TRBV10-1	NA	TRBJ1-4	CASSGQGEEKLFF	TGCGCCAGCAGCGGACAGGGAGAGGAAAAACTGTTTTTT
TRBD2	TRBV7-2	NA	TRBJ2-7	CASSRTAGVYEQYF	TGTGCCAGCAGCCGAACAGCGGGGGTCTACGAGCAGTACTTC
TRBD2	TRBV7-2	few	TRBJ2-5	CASSPMGGGLGTQYF	TGTGCCAGCAGCCCAATGGGGGGGGGTTTAGGGACCCAGTACTTC
NA	TRBV21-1	NA	TRBJ1-4	CASTTRGGTNEKLFF	TGTGCCAGCACCACCCGAGGGGGAACTAATGAAAAACTGTTTTTT
NA	TRBV4-2	NA	TRBJ1-4	CASSQAGTRLNEKLFF	TGTGCCAGCAGCCAAGCGGGGACACGACTTAATGAAAAACTGTTTTTT
NA	TRBV15	once	TRBJ2-5	CATSSTRTKQETQYF	TGTGCCACCAGCAGTACCCGGACTAAACAAGAGACCCAGTACTTC
TRBD2	TRBV5-4	NA	TRBJ2-7	CASSASPIAGSNEQYF	TGTGCCAGCAGCGCTTCCCCAATAGCGGGATCCAACGAGCAGTACTTC
NA	TRBV6-1	NA	TRBJ1-5	CASSEYWSGWSNQPQHF	TGTGCCAGCAGTGAATATTGGTCCGGGTGGAGCAATCAGCCCCAGCATTTT
TRBD2	TRBV7-9	NA	TRBJ2-5	CASRGTRAETQYF	TGTGCCAGCAGAGGGACTAGGGCGGAGACCCAGTACTTC
NA	TRBV4-1	NA	TRBJ1-1	CASSRPGRGNTEAFF	TGCGCCAGCAGCCGGCCAGGGAGGGGTAACACTGAAGCTTTCTTT
NA	TRBV7-9	NA	TRBJ1-6	CASSKDRQSSYNSPLHF	TGTGCCAGCAGCAAGGACAGACAAAGCTCCTATAATTCACCCCTCCACTTT
TRBD2	TRBV5-1	NA	TRBJ2-3	CASSFPWTGGPGTDTQYF	TGCGCCAGCAGCTTCCCCTGGACGGGAGGGCCGGGCACAGATACGCAGTATTTT
TRBD1	TRBV4-3	NA	TRBJ1-2	CASSPGQDRNYGYTF	TGCGCCAGCAGCCCCGGACAGGATCGAAACTATGGCTACACCTTC
TRBD1	TRBV2	NA	TRBJ1-1	CASRLQQGGTEAFF	TGTGCCAGCAGGCTTCAACAGGGGGGCACTGAAGCTTTCTTT
TRBD2	TRBV9	NA	TRBJ2-3	CASSVGTSGSQDTQYF	TGTGCCAGCAGCGTAGGGACTAGCGGGAGTCAAGATACGCAGTATTTT
NA	TRBV7-9	NA	TRBJ2-4	CASSLVSGRGDIQYF	TGTGCCAGCAGCTTAGTGAGTGGCAGGGGAGACATTCAGTACTTC
NA	TRBV10-3	NA	TRBJ2-1	CAISPDGGGSGEQFF	TGTGCCATCAGTCCCGACGGGGGAGGCTCCGGGGAGCAGTTCTTC
NA	TRBV29-1	NA	TRBJ2-7	CSVGLALSYEQYF	TGCAGCGTTGGGCTAGCGTTATCCTACGAGCAGTACTTC
TRBD1	TRBV19	once	TRBJ2-3	CASTGRGGQGTDTQYF	TGTGCCAGTACGGGGAGAGGGGGACAGGGGACAGATACGCAGTATTTT
TRBD2	TRBV28	once	TRBJ2-5	CASSSLAGASETQYF	TGTGCCAGCAGTTCACTAGCGGGAGCTTCGGAGACCCAGTACTTC
TRBD1	TRBV18	NA	TRBJ1-4	CASSLIGSGQGFEKLFF	TGTGCCAGCTCACTCATCGGCTCAGGACAGGGATTTGAAAAACTGTTTTTT
TRBD1	TRBV2	NA	TRBJ1-2	CASSEWQGDRNYGYTF	TGTGCCAGCAGTGAGTGGCAGGGGGATCGAAACTATGGCTACACCTTC
TRBD2	TRBV11-3	few	TRBJ2-5	CASPGGLGFQETQYF	TGTGCCAGCCCGGGGGGTCTTGGTTTCCAAGAGACCCAGTACTTC
NA	TRBV28	NA	TRBJ2-7	CASRVQGKYEQYF	TGTGCCAGCCGCGTTCAGGGGAAGTACGAGCAGTACTTC
NA	TRBV5-1	NA	TRBJ2-1	CASSLGSGNEQFF	TGCGCCAGCAGCTTGGGGTCAGGAAATGAGCAGTTCTTC
NA	TRBV29-1	NA	TRBJ2-3	CSVKRGGTDTQYF	TGCAGCGTCAAAAGAGGCGGCACAGATACGCAGTATTTT
NA	TRBV2	NA	TRBJ2-3	CASSGRGGGGAYF	TGTGCCAGCAGTGGGAGGGGCGGAGGGGGCGCGTATTTT
TRBD1	TRBV19	NA	TRBJ2-4	CASYGTGKNIQYF	TGTGCCAGTTATGGGACAGGGAAAAACATTCAGTACTTC
NA	TRBV5-1	NA	TRBJ1-2	CASSLIRGLNYGYTF	TGTGCCAGCAGCTTAATCAGGGGCCTTAACTATGGCTACACCTTC
NA	TRBV7-6	NA	TRBJ1-5	CASSEEAVPGNQPQHF	TGTGCCAGCAGCGAAGAGGCGGTTCCGGGCAATCAGCCCCAGCATTTT
TRBD1	TRBV5-4	NA	TRBJ2-7	CASSSAGTVRHEQYF	TGTGCCAGCAGCTCGGCCGGGACAGTAAGACACGAGCAGTACTTC
TRBD1	TRBV15	NA	TRBJ2-5	CASHRDRGIRETQYF	TGTGCCAGCCACCGGGACAGGGGGATTCGAGAGACCCAGTACTTC
NA	TRBV18	NA	TRBJ2-7	CASSPPSRYEQYF	TGTGCCAGCTCACCACCGAGTCGATACGAGCAGTACTTC
NA	TRBV7-6	once	TRBJ2-5	CASSLGAKGETQYF	TGTGCCAGCAGCTTAGGGGCTAAAGGAGAGACCCAGTACTTC
NA	TRBV29-1	NA	TRBJ2-2	CSVGGSGGFGTGELFF	TGCAGCGTTGGTGGGTCAGGGGGGTTTGGCACCGGGGAGCTGTTTTTT
TRBD2	TRBV5-1	NA	TRBJ2-7	CASSGGGLAGYEQYF	TGCGCCAGCAGCGGGGGGGGACTAGCGGGATACGAGCAGTACTTC
NA	TRBV7-9	NA	TRBJ2-4	CASSFLTGAGGIQYF	TGTGCCAGCAGCTTCCTCACAGGGGCCGGGGGCATTCAGTACTTC
NA	TRBV29-1	NA	TRBJ1-6	CSVGGSNNSPLHF	TGCAGCGTGGGGGGGAGCAATAATTCACCCCTCCACTTT
TRBD2	TRBV7-8	NA	TRBJ2-3	CASSRSGSDTQYF	TGTGCCAGCAGCCGCAGCGGGAGCGATACGCAGTATTTT
NA	TRBV6-5	NA	TRBJ2-7	CASSYRQGSEQYF	TGTGCCAGCAGTTACCGCCAGGGGAGTGAGCAGTACTTC
NA	TRBV4-3	NA	TRBJ2-2	CASSEGETGYLKSGELFF	TGCGCCAGCAGCGAGGGAGAAACAGGGTATTTAAAGTCCGGGGAGCTGTTTTTT
NA	TRBV25-1	NA	TRBJ1-1	CASSESPGAEAFF	TGTGCCAGCAGTGAATCACCCGGGGCTGAAGCTTTCTTT
TRBD1	TRBV10-1	NA	TRBJ2-5	CASSGSGTGFETQYF	TGCGCCAGCAGTGGGTCCGGGACAGGCTTTGAGACCCAGTACTTC